The TCR beta chain under discussion was sequenced for a study of T-cell memory formation after mild COVID-19. For the study at large: TCR clusters largely stayed donor specific. The study's findings and limits: There was a balanced CD4/CD8 profile in clones contracting day 15 to 85, and later expanders leaned CD4+. Clones which contracted sat mainly in CM and EM if CD4+, and in EMRA if CD8+.

V lost 4 bases to trimming and J lost 6 bases; unmatched junction nucleotides: 7. CDR1 is SGHRS, CDR2 YFSETQ, per germline. CDR3 length equals 14 residues. Constant-segment primers and 5'RACE yielded cDNA libraries for TCR alpha and TCR beta, each carrying sample barcodes and UMIs. One entry per CDR3 protein, called by TCRdb with MiXCR from the 5' RACE reads. The top ten hold approximately 21% of the sample, which has 400,000 to 450,000 distinct CDR3 sequences, about 20% seen once. Details on this clonotype: The antigen is unknown.

J is TRBJ2-3 and V is TRBV5-1, with 8 bases aligning to TRBD2. The sample consisted of PBMCs or a T cell subset sorted from them (not recorded which). This TCR derives from a man aged 18 to 30 who had mild COVID-19 (a few samples of this study predate the infection). Cell type and time point are not known. The CDR3 nucleotides read TGCGCCAGCAGCAGCTCCCCGGGGGGGGATACGCAGTATTTT. The encoded protein is CASSSSPGGDTQYF.